This T cell receptor beta chain was identified in a study of T cell changes during pregnancy in multiple sclerosis. This clone has just a few counts. Sequenced by immunoSEQ multiplex PCR; TCRdb stores in-frame clones only, minus some. The data contain 79,000 or so clones, more than 85% of them seen just once; the ten biggest clones take up 1.5% to 2%. CDR3 size: 13 residues. CDR1 is GTSNPN and CDR2 is SVGIG in the germline V gene (reference sequence). With 2 bases removed from V and 6 bases from J, the gap between germline ends came to 11 bases. The TCR originated in a female donor in good health, enrolled as a control in a pregnancy study. This chain uses TRBV30 with TRBJ1-5; D is perhaps TRBD1 (5 bases). Source: peripheral blood, taken in the first trimester of pregnancy. CDR3 bases: TGTGCCTGGAGTCAGGGTATCGGTCAGCCCCAGCATTTT. This translates into CAWSQGIGQPQHF.